These 31 T cell receptor beta chains originate from one sample sequenced in a study of early T cells in non-severe SARS-CoV-2 infection. TCRdb fed the 5' RACE reads into MiXCR, producing one record per CDR3 protein. The sample includes some 60,000 distinct CDR3 sequences, about 9.8% of them seen just once. The material sequenced was whole blood. The receptors derive from an adult who was a healthcare worker with PCR-confirmed SARS-CoV-2 infection or an uninfected control (not recorded which).

This clonotype was observed a few times. The J gene is TRBJ2-1, the V gene TRBV6-2 or TRBV6-3; 11 bases map to TRBD2. In germline, CDR1 is MNHEY, CDR2 SVGEGT. The junction had 8 bases not matched to a gene; V was cut back by 4 bases and J by 0 bases. The CDR3 covers 18 residues. The chain's CDR3 is CASSSPLAGVNSYNEQFF. The CDR3 DNA reads as TGTGCCAGCAGTTCCCCACTAGCGGGAGTTAACTCCTACAATGAGCAGTTCTTC.

This clonotype turned up a few times. V is TRBV6-2 or TRBV6-3 and J is TRBJ2-7; 9 bases fit TRBD2. The CDR3 is 14 amino acids. In germline, CDR1 is MNHEY, CDR2 SVGEGT. V shed 2 bases, J shed 7 bases, and the junction held 6 bases outside the gene matches. CDR3 nucleotides: TGTGCCAGCAGTTACCCCGGGACTAGCTATGAGCAGTACTTC. Translating it yields CASSYPGTSYEQYF.

The J gene is TRBJ2-7, the V gene TRBV15; 9 nucleotides agree with TRBD2. The CDR3 is 15 amino acids. The germline V gene has CDR1 LNHNV and CDR2 YYDKDF (reference sequence). After removal of 3 bases from V and 0 bases from J, the junction contained 3 bases not matched to a gene. DNA for the CDR3: TGTGCCACCAGCAGGACTAGCGGAAGCTCCTACGAGCAGTACTTC. Its protein is CATSRTSGSSYEQYF.

The chain links TRBV10-3 to TRBJ1-1; D not resolved. The CDR3 has 13 residues. Trimming stripped 7 bases from V and 1 base from J, with 10 bases between. Germline CDR1 is ENHRY and CDR2 is SYGVKD. The CDR3 here is CAINNTWNTEAFF. The DNA of the CDR3 is TGTGCCATCAACAATACCTGGAACACTGAAGCTTTCTTT.

This clonotype was seen ten or more times. The chain has TRBV20-1 and TRBJ2-1; D may be TRBD1 (5 bases). Germline lookup yields CDR1 DFQATT and CDR2 SNEGSKA (reference sequence). The CDR3 contains 15 residues. V lost 0 bases, J lost 4 bases, and 13 bases lay in between. CDR3: CSARESTVLYNEQFF. In DNA, the CDR3 is TGCAGTGCTAGAGAGTCGACAGTTTTATACAATGAGCAGTTCTTC.

The rearrangement links TRBV14 to TRBJ2-1, with a tentative D call TRBD1 (5 bases). Trimming cost V 5 bases and J 4 bases, with 9 bases left between them. Germline assignment: CDR1 SGHDN and CDR2 FVKESK. This CDR3 has 13 residues. The CDR3 DNA reads TGTGCCAGCAGCAACAGGACATACAATGAGCAGTTCTTC. It specifies CASSNRTYNEQFF.

This clonotype was counted ten times or more. This rearrangement joins TRBV5-5 to TRBJ1-5, with D tentatively TRBD1 (5 bases). In germline, CDR1 is SGHKS, CDR2 YYEKEE (reference sequence). The CDR3 sequence is 15 residues long. V gave up 2 bases and J gave up 3 bases, with 12 bases separating them. CDR3 DNA sequence: TGTGCCAGCAGCTTTTGGGACGGGCCCAATCAGCCCCAGCATTTT. The encoded protein is CASSFWDGPNQPQHF.

For this clonotype: No conserved phenylalanine or tryptophan ends this CDR3, so it is likely a read error. V usage is TRBV29-1 and J usage is TRBJ2-7; TRBD2 is a possible D gene (6 bases). Germline CDR1 reads SQVTM; CDR2 reads ANQGSEA. The CDR3 is made up of 13 amino acids. The germline V and J ends were trimmed by 6 bases and 0 bases, with 12 bases remaining between them. The DNA for the CDR3 is TGCAGCGTGGAGAAGGACTACTCCTACGAGCAGTACTCC. Translated, it gives CSVEKDYSYEQYS.

The sample holds many counts of this clonotype. The chain links TRBV7-2 to TRBJ1-1, with D maybe TRBD1 (5 bases). Germline V gene lookup returns CDR1 SGHTA and CDR2 FQGNSA. This CDR3 comprises 15 residues. The V end lost 8 bases, the J end lost 4 bases, and 20 bases lay between the germline ends. The CDR3 is CASQPGASGRTEAFF. The CDR3, as DNA: TGTGCCAGCCAACCCGGGGCCTCAGGACGCACTGAAGCTTTCTTT.

This clonotype has at least ten counts. The chain is built from TRBV27 and TRBJ2-3, with 7 positions matching TRBD2. Germline CDR1 MNHEY, CDR2 SMNVEV (reference sequence). The junction had 11 bases not matched to a gene; V was cut back by 7 bases and J by 4 bases. This CDR3 region has 15 residues. CDR3 in amino acids: CASKLWAGAPDTQYF. In nucleotides, the CDR3 is TGTGCCAGCAAATTGTGGGCGGGAGCGCCAGATACGCAGTATTTT.

About this clonotype itself: One end of the junction is discordant with germline, which a read error may explain. This chain connects TRBV2 to TRBJ1-6; TRBD1 agrees at 8 bases. Germline V gene lookup returns CDR1 SNHLY and CDR2 FYNNEI. CDR3 length: 15 residues. CDR3 DNA sequence: TGTGCCAGCAGTGTCAGTGGACAGGGAAATTCGCCCCTCCACTTT. It is translated as CASSVSGQGNSPLHF.

This clonotype was found a few times. V is TRBV5-6 and J is TRBJ2-1; 8 nucleotides line up with TRBD1. With V trimmed by 3 bases and J by 0 bases, 2 bases remained unmatched. Germline CDR1 is SGHDT and CDR2 is YYEEEE. The CDR3 loop spans 15 amino acids. The CDR3 loop reads CASSSTGGSYNEQFF. The CDR3 DNA sequence: TGTGCCAGCAGCTCCACAGGGGGCTCCTACAATGAGCAGTTCTTC.

There are many counts of this clonotype. CDR3 amino acids: CASSITESVLAVFYTGELFF. CDR3 coding DNA: TGTGCCAGTAGTATTACGGAATCTGTTTTGGCCGTTTTTTACACCGGGGAGCTGTTTTTT. The chain employs TRBV19 and TRBJ2-2; D unresolved. Germline assignment: CDR1 LNHDA and CDR2 SQIVND (reference sequence). V was cut by 3 bases and J by 3 bases, with 26 bases left in between. There are 20 residues in the CDR3. Based on the CDR3 plus reference TRBV19 and TRBJ2-2, the full variable domain is DGGITQSPKYLFRKEGQNVTLSCEQNLNHDAMYWYRQDPGQGLRLIYYSQIVNDFQKGDIAEGYSVSREKKESFPLTVTSAQKNPTAFYLCASSITESVLAVFYTGELFFGEGSRLTVL.

The rearrangement uses TRBV7-2 and TRBJ2-5; weak D call: TRBD2 (5 bases). This CDR3 spans 14 amino acids. CDR1 and CDR2 (germline): SGHTA, FQGNSA. With 1 base removed from V and 0 bases from J, the gap between germline ends came to 6 bases. This CDR3 reads CASSLGEHQETQYF. For the CDR3, the DNA is TGTGCCAGCAGCTTAGGGGAGCACCAAGAGACCCAGTACTTC.

Ten or more counts support this clonotype. The V gene is TRBV19, the J gene TRBJ2-5; 7 bases match TRBD2. V shed 8 bases and J 1 base; nucleotides not matched to a gene: 7. The CDR3 extends over 14 amino acids. The germline gives CDR1 LNHDA, CDR2 SQIVND (reference sequence). The CDR3 coding sequence is TGTGCCAGTTCCCACCGCGGGGGCCAAGAGACCCAGTACTTC. Protein: CASSHRGGQETQYF.

This clonotype was seen a few times. This chain uses TRBV7-9 with TRBJ2-2; no clear D gene. The CDR3 totals 14 residues. V dropped 5 bases and J dropped 6 bases, with 13 bases sitting between them. Germline CDR1 and CDR2: SEHNR and FQNEAQ (reference sequence). This chain's CDR3 is CASSPRTLAGELFF. The CDR3 coding sequence is TGTGCCAGCAGCCCCCGGACCTTGGCCGGGGAGCTGTTTTTT.

The chain combines TRBV3-1 with TRBJ1-1; weak D call: TRBD1 (6 bases). Per germline, CDR1 LGHDT and CDR2 YNNKEL (reference sequence). This CDR3 is built from 14 residues. V dropped 4 bases and J dropped 5 bases, with 14 bases sitting between them. The CDR3 loop is CASSPATGRTEAFF. The CDR3 bases are TGTGCCAGCAGCCCGGCAACAGGGAGGACTGAAGCTTTCTTT.

This clonotype occurred many times. This chain links TRBV25-1 with TRBJ2-6; 8 bases line up with TRBD1. Germline V lookup: CDR1 MGHDK, CDR2 SYGVNS. The V and J ends lost 4 bases and 0 bases, in that order; junction bases with no gene match: 11. The CDR3 is made up of 19 amino acids. The CDR3 protein is CASSVGGGQGRSGANVLTF. CDR3 in DNA: TGTGCCAGCAGTGTCGGAGGCGGACAGGGTCGCTCTGGGGCCAACGTCCTGACTTTC.

This clonotype has only a few counts. V is TRBV6-2 or TRBV6-3 and J is TRBJ2-4; 7 nucleotides agree with TRBD1. J gave up 6 bases and V 7 bases, and 3 bases lay outside the gene matches. The CDR3 is 12 amino acids. Germline CDR1 MNHEY, CDR2 SVGEGT. DNA of the CDR3: TGTGCCAGCACTCCAGGGGGAAACATTCAGTACTTC. Its translation is CASTPGGNIQYF.

The chain is built from TRBV5-5 and TRBJ2-2; D is possibly TRBD2 (5 bases). The CDR3 loop spans 16 amino acids. The V and J ends lost 0 bases and 0 bases respectively, with 9 bases between them. Per germline, CDR1 SGHKS and CDR2 YYEKEE (reference sequence). The CDR3: CASSLVRGANTGELFF. The CDR3 bases are TGTGCCAGCAGCTTGGTACGGGGAGCGAACACCGGGGAGCTGTTTTTT.

The CDR3 loop is CASSSLAGADTQYF. In DNA, the CDR3 is TGTGCCAGCAGCAGCCTAGCGGGAGCGGATACGCAGTATTTT. This chain connects TRBV7-3 to TRBJ2-3, with 10 bases matching TRBD2. Unmatched junction bases numbered 5, after V lost 5 bases and J lost 6 bases. CDR3 length equals 14 residues. Germline loops: CDR1 SGHTA, CDR2 FQGTGA.

This clonotype has a count of ten or more. V and J are TRBV6-6 and TRBJ2-1; tentative D call: TRBD2 (6 bases). This CDR3 is built from 13 residues. Germline CDR1 and CDR2: MNHNY and SVGAGI (reference sequence). V was clipped by 5 bases and J by 4 bases, with 9 bases between them. The CDR3 protein is CASSNGSYNEQFF. The CDR3, as DNA: TGTGCCAGCAGTAACGGGAGTTACAATGAGCAGTTCTTC.

The chain is built from TRBV10-2 and TRBJ2-1; D unclear. The CDR3 extends over 11 amino acids. V gave up 3 bases and J gave up 6 bases, with 3 bases separating them. The germline gives CDR1 WSHSY, CDR2 SAAADI. In DNA form, the CDR3 reads TGCGCCAGCAGTGACCGCAATGAGCAGTTCTTC. Residues: CASSDRNEQFF.

This chain joins TRBV18 and TRBJ1-4; D might be TRBD1 (5 bases). This CDR3 is built from 15 residues. The V end lost 2 bases, the J end lost 0 bases, and 7 bases lay between the germline ends. CDR1 KGHSH and CDR2 LQKENI come from the germline V gene. The CDR3 here is CASSPGGATNEKLFF. CDR3 DNA: TGTGCCAGCTCACCAGGGGGTGCAACTAATGAAAAACTGTTTTTT.

V is TRBV2 and J is TRBJ2-7, with D hard to call. CDR3 length equals 11 residues. V was pared by 4 bases and J by 6 bases, with 7 bases between. The germline gives CDR1 SNHLY, CDR2 FYNNEI. In DNA form, the CDR3 reads TGTGCCAGCAGTGTCCGCTCCGAGCAGTACTTC. Protein sequence: CASSVRSEQYF.

This clonotype was found many times. The chain joins TRBV18 to TRBJ2-7; unclear D gene. Trimming removed 3 bases from V and 5 bases from J, with 8 bases in between. Per germline, CDR1 KGHSH and CDR2 LQKENI. The CDR3 loop spans 12 amino acids. CDR3 loop: CASSPWGNEQYF. The CDR3 region has the DNA TGTGCCAGCTCACCTTGGGGAAACGAGCAGTACTTC.

This clonotype was counted ten times or more. This chain connects TRBV9 to TRBJ1-5; 7 bases map to TRBD1. With 3 bases clipped from V and 3 bases from J, the junction kept 6 bases outside the gene matches. The germline gives CDR1 SGDLS, CDR2 YYNGEE. There are 15 residues in the CDR3. In nucleotides, the CDR3 is TGTGCCAGCAGCGAGTCAGGGACAGTCAATCAGCCCCAGCATTTT. Translation gives CASSESGTVNQPQHF.

This chain joins TRBV19 and TRBJ2-1; D not resolved. CDR1 and CDR2 (germline): LNHDA, SQIVND (reference sequence). This CDR3 has 16 amino acids. V was trimmed by 3 bases and J by 0 bases, leaving 12 bases between them. This CDR3 is CASSIDSASSYNEQFF. Written as DNA, the CDR3 is TGTGCCAGTAGTATCGACTCGGCAAGCTCCTACAATGAGCAGTTCTTC.

This clonotype was observed at least ten times. The chain is built from TRBV28 and TRBJ1-2; the D gene is possibly TRBD1 (6 bases). The germline V and J ends were trimmed by 6 bases and 4 bases, with 12 bases remaining between them. This CDR3 comprises 13 residues. Germline V gene sequence: CDR1 MDHEN, CDR2 SYDVKM. The CDR3 region is CASSQGFLYGYTF. The CDR3 DNA is TGTGCCAGCAGCCAGGGGTTTCTCTATGGCTACACCTTC.

The V call is TRBV18, the J call TRBJ1-1; D is possibly TRBD1 (6 bases). This CDR3 spans 15 amino acids. V gave up 3 bases and J gave up 2 bases, with 13 bases separating them. Germline lookup yields CDR1 KGHSH and CDR2 LQKENI. CDR3: CASSPEGVRNTEAFF. CDR3 in DNA: TGTGCCAGCTCACCGGAGGGGGTGCGTAACACTGAAGCTTTCTTT.

This clonotype was counted ten times or more. The chain uses TRBV6-4 and TRBJ2-1, with TRBD2 matching over 14 bases. The V gene's germline CDR1 is MRHNA and CDR2 SNTAGT. The CDR3 runs 14 residues. V was clipped by 2 bases and J by 9 bases; unmatched bases: 0. CDR3 nucleotide sequence: TGTGCCAGCAGTGACGGGACTAGCGGGAGTGAGCAGTTCTTC. Residues: CASSDGTSGSEQFF.